These T cell receptor beta chains were read from a single sample in a study of tumor-infiltrating lymphocytes in oesophageal squamous cell carcinoma. TCRdb re-called the PCR reads with MiXCR, one entry per CDR3 protein. The sample yields about 21,000 distinct CDR3 sequences, less than 45% seen once. The sample consisted of esophageal tumor tissue. These TCRs come from a male donor with esophageal squamous cell carcinoma. Each CDR3 is given with its conserved first and last residue. D genes are given only for firm matches. The listing skips clone size in some rows; elsewhere it reads once, few, many or a size class.

D: TRBD1; size: many; J: TRBJ1-2; V: TRBV5-8; DNA: TGTGCCAGCAGCTTTCGACAGGGAAGAGACTATGGCTACACCTTC; CDR3: CASSFRQGRDYGYTF
D: .; size: .; J: TRBJ2-3; V: TRBV28; DNA: TGTGCCAGCAGTTTACAGGGATCCGTCTCAGATACGCAGTATTTT; CDR3: CASSLQGSVSDTQYF
D: TRBD1; size: .; J: TRBJ2-7; V: TRBV7-8; DNA: TGTGCCAGCAGCACCTGGACAGGGCGCTACGAGCAGTACTTC; CDR3: CASSTWTGRYEQYF
D: .; size: many; J: TRBJ2-1; V: TRBV27; DNA: TGTGCCAGCGTTGCGACTGGACGGATATACAATGAGCAGTTCTTC; CDR3: CASVATGRIYNEQFF
D: TRBD1; size: many; J: TRBJ2-1; V: TRBV11-3; DNA: TGTGCCAGCAGCTTCCGGGACAGACCTAATGAGCAGTTCTTC; CDR3: CASSFRDRPNEQFF
D: TRBD1; size: .; J: TRBJ2-3; V: TRBV7-4; DNA: TGTGCCAGCAGCTTAATGGGACAGGGCCCAGATACGCAGTATTTT; CDR3: CASSLMGQGPDTQYF
D: .; size: many; J: TRBJ1-1; V: TRBV7-3; DNA: TGTGCCAGCAGCTCCACGGAGAACACTGAAGCTTTCTTT; CDR3: CASSSTENTEAFF
D: .; size: .; J: TRBJ2-3; V: TRBV7-3; DNA: TGTGCCAGCAGCTTACTCCAGGGACGGGATACGCAGTATTTT; CDR3: CASSLLQGRDTQYF
D: .; size: once; J: TRBJ1-6; V: TRBV6-8; DNA: TGTGCCAGCAGTTACTCGACACAGCCGTTGGGCGAGCAGTACTTT; CDR3: CASSYSTQPLGEQYF
D: .; size: .; J: TRBJ1-2; V: TRBV5-1; DNA: TGCGCCAGCAGCTTGATGGGTGATGGCTACACCTTC; CDR3: CASSLMGDGYTF
D: .; size: .; J: TRBJ1-1; V: TRBV10-3; DNA: TGTGCCATCAGGACAGGGAACACTGAAGCTTTCTTT; CDR3: CAIRTGNTEAFF
D: .; size: many; J: TRBJ2-1; V: TRBV7-3; DNA: TGTGCCAGCAGCATTACCCTCAGCTCCTACAATGAGCAGTTCTTC; CDR3: CASSITLSSYNEQFF
D: TRBD2; size: .; J: TRBJ2-1; V: TRBV7-6; DNA: TGTGCCAGCAGCTCCTCATTAGCGGGAGATGCCTACAATGAGCAGTTCTTC; CDR3: CASSSSLAGDAYNEQFF
D: .; size: many; J: TRBJ2-7; V: TRBV6-6; DNA: TGTGCCAGCAGTTACTCGCCGGCGGGCGAGCAGTACTTC; CDR3: CASSYSPAGEQYF
D: TRBD2; size: .; J: TRBJ2-1; V: TRBV9; DNA: TGTGCCAGCAGCGCCCGTGGGGGGACTAGCGGAGGCTACAATGAGCAGTTCTTC; CDR3: CASSARGGTSGGYNEQFF
D: TRBD1; size: .; J: TRBJ2-7; V: TRBV12-3/TRBV12-4; DNA: TGTGCCAGCAGCTTGACAGGGCTCTACAATGAGCAGTACTTC; CDR3: CASSLTGLYNEQYF
D: .; size: .; J: TRBJ2-5; V: TRBV18; DNA: TGTGCCAGCTCACCATCACCGGGGAGGGAGACCCAGTACTTC; CDR3: CASSPSPGRETQYF
D: .; size: .; J: TRBJ1-2; V: TRBV7-2; DNA: TGTGCCAGCAGCCCGGGGCTCTATGGCTACACCTTC; CDR3: CASSPGLYGYTF
D: TRBD1; size: many; J: TRBJ1-2; V: TRBV10-3; DNA: TGTGCCATCGCAACAGGGACAGGGATCACGGATGGCTACACCTTC; CDR3: CAIATGTGITDGYTF
D: .; size: medium-sized; J: TRBJ2-3; V: TRBV28; DNA: TGTGCCAGCATCGACAGTAGCACAGATACGCAGTATTTT; CDR3: CASIDSSTDTQYF
D: TRBD1; size: .; J: TRBJ2-6; V: TRBV5-6; DNA: TGTGCCAGCAGCTTGAAAGGACAGGGAGGTTACGGGGCCAACGTCCTGACTTTC; CDR3: CASSLKGQGGYGANVLTF
D: .; size: medium-sized; J: TRBJ2-6; V: TRBV7-2; DNA: TGTGCCAGCAGCTTAGCGGGGATCGGGGCCAACGTCCTGACTTTC; CDR3: CASSLAGIGANVLTF
D: TRBD2; size: once; J: TRBJ2-5; V: TRBV7-7; DNA: TGTGCTAGCAGCCCAGCGGGGGCTAGCAGGGAGACCCAGTACTTC; CDR3: CASSPAGASRETQYF
D: TRBD2; size: .; J: TRBJ2-2; V: TRBV7-3; DNA: TGTGCCAGCAGCCCGGGACTAGCGGGGGCCCACCCGAACACCGGGGAGCTGTTTTTT; CDR3: CASSPGLAGAHPNTGELFF
D: .; size: few; J: TRBJ2-7; V: TRBV6-1; DNA: TGTGCCAGCAGTTTTGGGGGGCTCTCCTACGAGCAGTACTTC; CDR3: CASSFGGLSYEQYF
D: TRBD1; size: many; J: TRBJ1-4; V: TRBV7-8; DNA: TGTGCCAGCAGCTTACTGACAGGGGGGAAACTGTTTTTT; CDR3: CASSLLTGGKLFF
D: TRBD2; size: many; J: TRBJ2-7; V: TRBV6-6; DNA: TGTGCCAGCAGTTACTCTAGCGGGAGCTCCTACGAGCAGTACTTC; CDR3: CASSYSSGSSYEQYF
D: TRBD2; size: .; J: TRBJ2-7; V: TRBV11-1; DNA: TGTGCCAAGTCGAGGCTAGCGGGGTACAATGAGCAGTACTTC; CDR3: CAKSRLAGYNEQYF
D: TRBD2; size: .; J: TRBJ2-1; V: TRBV24-1; DNA: TGTGCCACCAGTGATCCGCAGGGACTAGAACGGAATGAGCAGTTCTTC; CDR3: CATSDPQGLERNEQFF
D: .; size: .; J: TRBJ1-1; V: TRBV10-2; DNA: TGCGCCAGCAGGGCACAGCTTATGAACACTGAAGCTTTCTTT; CDR3: CASRAQLMNTEAFF
D: .; size: few; J: TRBJ2-7; V: TRBV7-2; DNA: TGTGCCAGCAGCTTAGGCGCTAGTTCCGGCGAGCAGTACTTC; CDR3: CASSLGASSGEQYF
D: TRBD2; size: .; J: TRBJ2-1; V: TRBV28; DNA: TGTGCCAGCAGTAGCCTAGGACTAGCGGGAGTCAATGAGCAGTTCTTC; CDR3: CASSSLGLAGVNEQFF
D: TRBD2; size: .; J: TRBJ2-7; V: TRBV7-8; DNA: TGTGCCAGCAGCTTGGTTCTAGCGGGAGAGTGGTACGAGCAGTACTTC; CDR3: CASSLVLAGEWYEQYF
D: .; size: .; J: TRBJ2-3; V: TRBV7-6; DNA: TGTGCCAGCAGTTCTCTAGGGGAACTCACAGATACGCAGTATTTT; CDR3: CASSSLGELTDTQYF
D: TRBD2; size: .; J: TRBJ2-1; V: TRBV10-3; DNA: TGTGCCATCAGTGAAGCCGGGACTAGCTTCTACAATGAGCAGTTCTTC; CDR3: CAISEAGTSFYNEQFF
D: .; size: many; J: TRBJ2-2; V: TRBV10-1; DNA: TGCGCCAGCAGTAACCTTGGAGGTTCCGGGGAGCTGTTTTTT; CDR3: CASSNLGGSGELFF
D: TRBD2; size: medium-sized; J: TRBJ2-7; V: TRBV7-2; DNA: TGTGCCAGCAGCTTAAACCCTAGCGGGAGTTACGAGCAGTACTTC; CDR3: CASSLNPSGSYEQYF
D: TRBD1; size: many; J: TRBJ2-7; V: TRBV12-3/TRBV12-4; DNA: TGTGCCAGCAAAAGGGGGCAGGGGGTAGTGGATGAGCAGTACTTC; CDR3: CASKRGQGVVDEQYF
D: .; size: many; J: TRBJ1-4; V: TRBV7-9; DNA: TGTGCCAGCAGCGAGCAGGCTGCGGCAGCCGAAAAACTGTTTTTT; CDR3: CASSEQAAAAEKLFF
D: .; size: many; J: TRBJ2-3; V: TRBV5-4; DNA: TGTGCCAGCAGCCCGTCAGGGGAAGCAGATACGCAGTATTTT; CDR3: CASSPSGEADTQYF
D: TRBD1; size: many; J: TRBJ1-2; V: TRBV18; DNA: TGTGCCAGCTCACCCCTCTTTGGGCGGGACAGGGATTATGGCTACACCTTC; CDR3: CASSPLFGRDRDYGYTF
D: TRBD1; size: .; J: TRBJ2-1; V: TRBV5-1; DNA: TGCGCCAGCAGAACTGGGACAGGGATTGAGAATGAGCAGTTCTTC; CDR3: CASRTGTGIENEQFF
D: TRBD1; size: medium-sized; J: TRBJ2-7; V: TRBV7-6; DNA: TGTGCCAGCAGCTTATTACAGGGGGCCTACGAGCAGTACTTC; CDR3: CASSLLQGAYEQYF
D: .; size: many; J: TRBJ2-7; V: TRBV28; DNA: TGTGCCAGCAGTTGGGTTAGCAGAGTCTCTTCCTACGAGCAGTACTTC; CDR3: CASSWVSRVSSYEQYF
D: TRBD1; size: .; J: TRBJ2-3; V: TRBV12-3/TRBV12-4; DNA: TGTGCCAGCAGACCGACAGGGGGGACAGATACGCAGTATTTT; CDR3: CASRPTGGTDTQYF
D: TRBD2; size: few; J: TRBJ2-5; V: TRBV7-3; DNA: TGTGCCAGCAGCTATCTAGCGGGGACTAAAGAGACCCAGTACTTC; CDR3: CASSYLAGTKETQYF
D: TRBD2; size: .; J: TRBJ2-7; V: TRBV7-2; DNA: TGTGCCAGCAGCCCGGGACTAGCGGAATCCTACAATGAGCAGTACTTC; CDR3: CASSPGLAESYNEQYF
D: TRBD2; size: .; J: TRBJ2-3; V: TRBV7-2; DNA: TGTGCCAGCAGCTCAGATAGGTTCTGGAGCGGGACTAACACAGATACGCAGTATTTT; CDR3: CASSSDRFWSGTNTDTQYF
D: TRBD2; size: .; J: TRBJ2-4; V: TRBV28; DNA: TGTGCCAGCAGTTTATGGGGTAGGACTAGCGGGAGTCCCCAAAACATTCAGTACTTC; CDR3: CASSLWGRTSGSPQNIQYF
D: TRBD2; size: .; J: TRBJ2-1; V: TRBV3-1; DNA: TGTGCCAGCAGCCAGCTAGCGGGAAGTCAAGAGACCCAGTTCTTC; CDR3: CASSQLAGSQETQFF
D: TRBD2; size: many; J: TRBJ2-5; V: TRBV7-9; DNA: TGTGCCAGCAGCGCCCAGACTAGCGGGAGGGCCCAAGAGACCCAGTACTTC; CDR3: CASSAQTSGRAQETQYF
D: TRBD1; size: many; J: TRBJ2-7; V: TRBV10-3; DNA: TGTGCCATCACGCTGGACAGGGCCCCCTTCGAGCAGTACTTC; CDR3: CAITLDRAPFEQYF
D: .; size: .; J: TRBJ2-3; V: TRBV12-3/TRBV12-4; DNA: TGTGCCAGCAGTTTAGGTAGGGCTAGCACAGATACGCAGTATTTT; CDR3: CASSLGRASTDTQYF
D: .; size: medium-sized; J: TRBJ2-3; V: TRBV7-4; DNA: TGTGCCAGCAGCTTAAGAATTTGGGCCCACACAGATACGCAGTATTTT; CDR3: CASSLRIWAHTDTQYF
D: TRBD1; size: many; J: TRBJ2-3; V: TRBV19; DNA: TGTGCCAGTAGAAGGGGGCCTAGCACAGATACGCAGTATTTT; CDR3: CASRRGPSTDTQYF
D: .; size: .; J: TRBJ1-5; V: TRBV7-2; DNA: TGTGCCAGCAGCTTAGGTTCGTTGGGGGCTAGCAATCAGCCCCAGCATTTT; CDR3: CASSLGSLGASNQPQHF
D: .; size: .; J: TRBJ1-1; V: TRBV5-1; DNA: TGCGCCAGCAGCTTGGCCCCCCCGAACACTGAAGCTTTCTTT; CDR3: CASSLAPPNTEAFF
D: .; size: .; J: TRBJ2-5; V: TRBV10-3; DNA: TGTGCCATCAGTGAGTCCCAAGAGACCCAGTACTTC; CDR3: CAISESQETQYF